This note documents a single T cell receptor beta chain sequence. With 6 bases clipped from V and 2 bases from J, the junction kept 10 bases outside the gene matches. Looked up from germline, CDR1 is SQVTM and CDR2 is ANQGSEA. The CDR3 runs 15 residues. The data are from a study of control samples from healthy donors and cancer patients. Method: immunoSEQ multiplex PCR; TCRdb's copy keeps in-frame clones and lacks some. The table shows 150,000 or so clones, with 93% occurring only once. The sequencing sample was made of blood. This TCR was recovered from a man between 18 and 35 years old in good health. This chain joins TRBV29-1 and TRBJ2-7, with TRBD1 matching over 10 bases. CDR3 nucleotides: TGCAGCGTCCAACCTTGGGGGACAGGGGCCTACGAGCAGTACTTC. This translates into CSVQPWGTGAYEQYF.